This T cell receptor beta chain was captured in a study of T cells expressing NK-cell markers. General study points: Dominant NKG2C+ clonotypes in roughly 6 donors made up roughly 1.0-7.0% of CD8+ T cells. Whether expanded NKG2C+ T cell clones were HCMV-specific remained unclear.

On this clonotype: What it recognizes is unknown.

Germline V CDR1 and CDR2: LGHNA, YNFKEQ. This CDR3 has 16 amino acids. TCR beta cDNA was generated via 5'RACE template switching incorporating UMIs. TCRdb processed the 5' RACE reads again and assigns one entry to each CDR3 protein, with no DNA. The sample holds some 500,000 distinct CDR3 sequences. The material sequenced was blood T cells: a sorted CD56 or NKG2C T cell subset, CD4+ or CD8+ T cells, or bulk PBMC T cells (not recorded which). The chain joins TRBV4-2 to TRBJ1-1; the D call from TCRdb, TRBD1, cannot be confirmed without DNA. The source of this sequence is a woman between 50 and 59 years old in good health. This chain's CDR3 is CASSLTSGQGRGEAFF.